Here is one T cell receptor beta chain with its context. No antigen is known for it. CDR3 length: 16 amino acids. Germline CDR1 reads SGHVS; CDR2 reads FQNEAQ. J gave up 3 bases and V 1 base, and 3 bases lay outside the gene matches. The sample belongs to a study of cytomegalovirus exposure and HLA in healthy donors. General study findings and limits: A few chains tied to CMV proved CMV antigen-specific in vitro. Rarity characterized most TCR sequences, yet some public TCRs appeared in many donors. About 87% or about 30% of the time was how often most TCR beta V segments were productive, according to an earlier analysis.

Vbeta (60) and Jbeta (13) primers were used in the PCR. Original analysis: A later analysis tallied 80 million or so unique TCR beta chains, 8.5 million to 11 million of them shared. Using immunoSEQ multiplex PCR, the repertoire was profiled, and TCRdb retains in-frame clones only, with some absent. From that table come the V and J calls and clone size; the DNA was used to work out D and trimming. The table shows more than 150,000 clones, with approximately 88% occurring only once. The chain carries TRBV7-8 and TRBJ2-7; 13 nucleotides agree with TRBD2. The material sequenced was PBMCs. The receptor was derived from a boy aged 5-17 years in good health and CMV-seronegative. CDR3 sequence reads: CASSLERTSGGYEQYF. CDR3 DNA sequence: TGTGCCAGCAGCTTAGAAAGGACTAGCGGGGGCTACGAGCAGTACTTC.